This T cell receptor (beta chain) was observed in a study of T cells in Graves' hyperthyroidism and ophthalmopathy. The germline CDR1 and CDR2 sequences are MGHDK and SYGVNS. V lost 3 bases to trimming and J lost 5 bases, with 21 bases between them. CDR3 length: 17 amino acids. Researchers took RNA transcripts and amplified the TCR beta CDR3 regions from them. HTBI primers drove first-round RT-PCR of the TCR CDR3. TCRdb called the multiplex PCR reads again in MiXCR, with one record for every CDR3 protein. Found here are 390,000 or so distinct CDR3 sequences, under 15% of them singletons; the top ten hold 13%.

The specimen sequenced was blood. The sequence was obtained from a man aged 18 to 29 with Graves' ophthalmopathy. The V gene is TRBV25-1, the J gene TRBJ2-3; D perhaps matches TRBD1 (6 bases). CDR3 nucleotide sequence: TGTGCCAGCAGTGATTTTGGCGAAGGGGGAGTTGAAGATACGCAGTATTTT. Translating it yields CASSDFGEGGVEDTQYF.